Listed here are 29 T cell receptor beta chains from one sample, sequenced in a study of T-cell reconstitution after alpha-beta-depleted transplantation in children. Preparation of the TCRbeta library involved a method that used unique molecular identifiers. TCRdb independently ran MiXCR on the PCR reads; one entry per CDR3 protein. The sample records about 300,000 distinct CDR3 sequences, over 9% being singletons. Source: PBMCs, taken before TCRalphabeta/CD19-depleted stem cell transplant. All receptors come from a boy under three years old with acute myeloid leukemia, due to receive a stem cell transplant.

This clonotype was seen at least ten times. The V call is TRBV7-9, the J call TRBJ1-2; TRBD1 is a possible D gene (5 bases). This CDR3 region has 14 residues. Trimming removed 0 bases from V and 4 bases from J, with 9 bases in between. Per germline, CDR1 SEHNR and CDR2 FQNEAQ (reference sequence). The CDR3 here is CASSLADRAYGYTF. The CDR3 bases are TGTGCCAGCAGCTTAGCTGACAGAGCCTATGGCTACACCTTC.

This clonotype was counted a few times. The chain is built from TRBV27 and TRBJ2-1; the D is unclear. V lost 3 bases and J 2 bases, leaving 11 bases between the germline ends. The CDR3 contains 15 residues. Germline values: CDR1 MNHEY, CDR2 SMNVEV (reference sequence). This CDR3 is CASSFGDGTYNEQFF. In DNA, the CDR3 is TGTGCCAGCAGTTTCGGCGACGGAACCTACAATGAGCAGTTCTTC.

A few counts support this clonotype. The rearrangement uses TRBV7-8 and TRBJ2-2; 15 nucleotides match TRBD2. V lost 2 bases, J lost 4 bases, and 8 bases stayed unmatched. The CDR3 is 19 amino acids. Germline V lookup: CDR1 SGHVS, CDR2 FQNEAQ. The CDR3 nucleotides are TGTGCCAGCAGCTTACCCTGGACTAGCGGGGGGGATAGCACCGGGGAGCTGTTTTTT. This sequence encodes CASSLPWTSGGDSTGELFF. The entire variable domain, with the rest obtained from reference TRBV7-8 and TRBJ2-2, is as follows: GAGVSQSPRYKVAKRGQDVALRCDPISGHVSLFWYQQALGQGPEFLTYFQNEAQLDKSGLPSDRFFAERPEGSVSTLKIQRTQQEDSAVYLCASSLPWTSGGDSTGELFFGEGSRLTVL.

In this sample, this clonotype turned up many times. V is TRBV9 and J is TRBJ2-6; D ambiguous. The CDR3 covers 16 residues. From germline, CDR1 is SGDLS and CDR2 YYNGEE. With 0 bases removed from V and 4 bases from J, the gap between germline ends came to 11 bases. CDR3 in amino acids: CASSVVADGGANVLTF. The CDR3 DNA reads as TGTGCCAGCAGCGTAGTGGCCGATGGGGGGGCCAACGTCCTGACTTTC.

This clonotype has ten or more counts. The gene calls are TRBV6-2 or TRBV6-3 and TRBJ2-3; 7 bases agree with TRBD1. This CDR3 is 11 amino acids long. The germline CDR1 and CDR2 sequences are MNHEY and SVGEGT. Trimming took 8 bases from V and 6 from J; bases not matched to a gene: 2. CDR3 loop: CASHRGDTQYF. CDR3 nucleotides: TGTGCCAGCCACAGGGGTGATACGCAGTATTTT.

At least ten counts were recorded for this clonotype. The chain joins TRBV7-6 to TRBJ2-3; TRBD2 might be the D (6 bases). Germline V gene data show CDR1 as SGHVS and CDR2 as FNYEAQ. The CDR3 totals 14 residues. Trimming shortened V by 5 bases and J by 3 bases, and 12 bases separated the two germline ends. CDR3: CASSIGGITDTQYF. In DNA, the CDR3 is TGTGCCAGCAGCATTGGAGGGATAACAGATACGCAGTATTTT.

This clonotype was counted many times. The chain employs TRBV20-1 and TRBJ1-6; a weak D match, TRBD1 (6 bases). Per germline, CDR1 DFQATT and CDR2 SNEGSKA (reference sequence). The CDR3 spans 13 residues. The ends were cut back, 4 bases at V and 10 bases at J, with 14 bases in the middle. The CDR3 DNA is TGCAGTGCTAAAAAACAGGGAAAATCACCCCTCCACTTT. Translated: CSAKKQGKSPLHF.

This clonotype was observed at least ten times. The V call is TRBV6-1, the J call TRBJ2-7; 9 nucleotides match TRBD1. Germline CDR1 reads MNHNS; CDR2 reads SASEGT. This CDR3 contains 13 residues. The ends lost 6 bases at V and 5 bases at J; junction bases unmatched: 5. The CDR3 protein is CASRGTGTDEQYF. The CDR3 DNA sequence: TGTGCCAGCAGGGGGACAGGGACCGACGAGCAGTACTTC.

The sample holds a few counts of this clonotype. The chain's CDR3 is CASSYSGGPSYNEQFF. DNA for the CDR3: TGTGCCAGCAGTTATAGCGGGGGGCCCTCCTACAATGAGCAGTTCTTC. This chain joins TRBV6-5 and TRBJ2-1; 10 bases align to TRBD2. In germline, CDR1 is MNHEY, CDR2 SVGAGI. V lost 3 bases to trimming and J lost 0 bases; unmatched junction nucleotides: 2. The CDR3 contains 16 residues.

This clonotype was counted ten times or more. The chain joins TRBV7-2 to TRBJ2-7; 7 bases align to TRBD2. V was pared by 5 bases and J by 3 bases, with 10 bases of the junction left unmatched. CDR3 length: 15 amino acids. Germline V lookup: CDR1 SGHTA, CDR2 FQGNSA. The CDR3 here is CASSPWEGALYEQYF. The CDR3 DNA reads as TGTGCCAGCAGCCCCTGGGAGGGCGCCCTCTACGAGCAGTACTTC.

The rearrangement joins TRBV7-2 to TRBJ2-7, with D perhaps matching TRBD2 (5 bases). The CDR3 runs 14 residues. Trimming took off 1 base at V and 7 bases at J, with 14 bases between the two ends. Germline-derived CDR1 and CDR2 are SGHTA and FQGNSA. CDR3 region: CASSLVSAPDEQYF. CDR3 DNA sequence: TGTGCCAGCAGCTTAGTTAGCGCACCTGATGAGCAGTACTTC.

In the case of this clonotype: A much larger clone differs from this one at a single base, so this may be a read error. V gene TRBV3-1 combines with J gene TRBJ2-2; the match to TRBD2 covers 7 bases. CDR3 size: 16 residues. Per germline, CDR1 LGHDT and CDR2 YNNKEL (reference sequence). CDR3 nucleotides: TGTGCCAGCAGCCTGACCGGGGCAAGGAGCCGGGGGGAGCTGTCTTTT. This gives the protein CASSLTGARSRGELSF.

This clonotype was detected ten times or more. The chain recombines TRBV29-1 with TRBJ2-1; no reliable D call. The CDR3 loop spans 14 amino acids. The V end lost 2 bases, the J end lost 3 bases, and 11 bases lay between the germline ends. Germline lookup yields CDR1 SQVTM and CDR2 ANQGSEA. For the CDR3, the DNA is TGCAGCGTTGAATTTGCCCAGAGCTACAATGAGCAGTTCTTC. The encoded protein is CSVEFAQSYNEQFF.

This clonotype was seen repeatedly, ten times or more. One junction end does not reproduce the germline sequence, and a read error may be involved. The gene calls are TRBV5-6 and TRBJ2-2, with TRBD1 matching over 8 bases. The V gene's germline CDR1 is SGHDT and CDR2 YYEEEE. The CDR3 sequence is 16 residues long. This chain's CDR3 is CASSKAGQGRTGELFF. CDR3 DNA: TGTGCCAGCAGCAAGGCTGGACAGGGAAGGACCGGGGAGCTATTTTTT.

The chain carries TRBV12-3 or TRBV12-4 and TRBJ2-2; TRBD2 matches 8 bases. V shed 5 bases, J shed 6 bases, and the junction held 14 bases outside the gene matches. There are 17 residues in the CDR3. For the CDR3, the DNA is TGTGCCAGCAGTAGAAGTACTAGCGGTTTCCCAGCCGGGGAGCTGTTTTTT. Protein: CASSRSTSGFPAGELFF.

This clonotype was picked up many times. The V gene is TRBV11-2, the J gene TRBJ2-2; D unresolved. Deletions cut 6 bases from V and 1 base from J, with 6 bases between. The CDR3 is made up of 13 amino acids. Germline V lookup: CDR1 SGHAT, CDR2 FQNNGV. CDR3 bases: TGTGCCAGCAGGGACCGGAACACCGGGGAGCTGTTTTTT. This sequence encodes CASRDRNTGELFF.

Many counts were recorded for this clonotype. The rearrangement links TRBV5-1 to TRBJ2-5; 13 bases agree with TRBD2. Trimming took 3 bases from V and 4 from J; bases not matched to a gene: 6. CDR1 and CDR2 (germline): SGHRS, YFSETQ. This CDR3 region has 16 residues. CDR3 sequence (DNA): TGCGCCAGCAGCTCGACTAGCGGGGGGCCGGGAGAGACCCAGTACTTC. Translated: CASSSTSGGPGETQYF.

Ten or more counts support this clonotype. This chain links TRBV7-2 with TRBJ2-3; TRBD2 agrees at 11 bases. Trimming at V came to 4 bases and at J to 3 bases, leaving 3 bases not matched to a gene. CDR1 SGHTA and CDR2 FQGNSA come from the germline V gene. This CDR3 spans 15 amino acids. CDR3 region: CASSYLAGGTDTQYF. CDR3 nucleotide sequence: TGTGCCAGCAGCTACTTAGCGGGAGGGACAGATACGCAGTATTTT.

V gene TRBV24-1 combines with J gene TRBJ2-1; 10 bases are a match to TRBD2. The length of the CDR3 is 18 residues. Losses at the gene ends were 1 base for V and 6 bases for J; bases not matched to a gene: 11. Germline-derived CDR1 and CDR2 are KGHDR and SFDVKD. The CDR3 coding sequence is TGTGCCACCAGTGATTTCGCGCGGACTAGCGGTGGGGTCAATGAGCAGTTCTTC. It is translated as CATSDFARTSGGVNEQFF.

There are many counts of this clonotype. The gene calls are TRBV28 and TRBJ1-1; no clear D gene. CDR1 and CDR2 from the germline V gene are MDHEN and SYDVKM. The V gene lost 3 bases and the J gene lost 1 base, with 9 bases spanning the gap. The CDR3 has 14 residues. CDR3 protein: CASSFYGRNTEAFF. The CDR3 nucleotides are TGTGCCAGCAGTTTTTACGGGCGGAACACTGAAGCTTTCTTT.

This clonotype was detected once. This sequence may be a read error, since a much larger clone differs from it by one base. The chain has TRBV10-3 and TRBJ2-7; no reliable D call. The germline CDR1 and CDR2 sequences are ENHRY and SYGVKD. V lost 0 bases and J lost 5, with 17 bases in between. CDR3 size: 16 residues. The CDR3 DNA reads TGTGCCATCAGTGAGTCAAGGGTAGGTCGGCCCGACGAGCAGTACTTC. It is translated as CAISESRVGRPDEQYF.

This clonotype was seen at least ten times. The chain has TRBV29-1 and TRBJ2-7, with D possibly matching TRBD1 (6 bases). This CDR3 has 14 amino acids. The V and J ends lost 4 bases and 3 bases respectively, with 16 bases between them. Looked up from germline, CDR1 is SQVTM and CDR2 is ANQGSEA. The CDR3 DNA sequence: TGCAGCGTTGTAGGGCAGGGGAATGTCTACGAGCAGTACTTC. It codes for CSVVGQGNVYEQYF.

There are many counts of this clonotype. The V gene is TRBV5-6, the J gene TRBJ2-2; tentative D call: TRBD2 (7 bases). This CDR3 region has 17 residues. Trimming left V 0 bases short and J 5 bases short, with 17 bases between. CDR1 and CDR2 from the germline V gene are SGHDT and YYEEEE. The CDR3 is CASSLEVGGPGTGELFF. The CDR3 DNA reads TGTGCCAGCAGCTTGGAGGTCGGGGGGCCTGGGACCGGGGAGCTGTTTTTT. The full variable domain, completed using reference TRBV5-6 and TRBJ2-2, is DAGVTQSPTHLIKTRGQQVTLRCSPKSGHDTVSWYQQALGQGPQFIFQYYEEEERQRGNFPDRFSGHQFPNYSSELNVNALLLGDSALYLCASSLEVGGPGTGELFFGEGSRLTVL.

This clonotype was picked up many times. The V gene is TRBV28, the J gene TRBJ2-5; D might be TRBD1 (6 bases). Germline assignment: CDR1 MDHEN and CDR2 SYDVKM. This CDR3 region has 21 residues. With 2 bases removed from V and 1 base from J, the gap between germline ends came to 29 bases. The CDR3 bases are TGTGCCAGCAGTTTAGATCCCTGGTTACAGGGAAAGGAGACCGGCCAAGAGACCCAGTACTTC. As protein: CASSLDPWLQGKETGQETQYF. Complete variable domain (other parts from reference TRBV28 and TRBJ2-5): DVKVTQSSRYLVKRTGEKVFLECVQDMDHENMFWYRQDPGLGLRLIYFSYDVKMKEKGDIPEGYSVSREKKERFSLILESASTNQTSMYLCASSLDPWLQGKETGQETQYFGPGTRLLVL.

This clonotype was recorded many times. The J gene is TRBJ1-6, the V gene TRBV7-3; TRBD1 is a possible D gene (6 bases). CDR1 and CDR2 (germline): SGHTA, FQGTGA. Trimming cost V 1 base and J 9 bases, with 7 bases left between them. This CDR3 region has 13 residues. This chain's CDR3 is CASSLKTGSPLHF. The CDR3, as DNA: TGTGCCAGCAGCTTAAAGACAGGTTCACCCCTCCACTTT.

This clonotype showed up many times. V is TRBV12-3 or TRBV12-4 and J is TRBJ2-1; 7 bases match TRBD1. J was trimmed by 6 bases and V by 3 bases; bases with no gene match: 8. This CDR3 has 15 amino acids. For the CDR3, the DNA is TGTGCCAGCAGTTTTGGACAGGCCCCCATCAATGAGCAGTTCTTC. Its translation is CASSFGQAPINEQFF.

This clonotype was seen a handful of times. The chain couples TRBV5-1 to TRBJ2-7; 8 bases agree with TRBD2. Per germline, CDR1 SGHRS and CDR2 YFSETQ. This CDR3 has 18 residues. V lost 1 base to trimming and J lost 7 bases; unmatched junction nucleotides: 19. The CDR3 protein is CASSLRGGWSRPWTEQYF. The CDR3 bases are TGCGCCAGCAGCTTGCGGGGGGGGTGGAGCCGGCCGTGGACTGAGCAGTACTTC.

This clonotype came up many times. The V and J genes are TRBV20-1 and TRBJ2-5, with 12 positions matching TRBD2. CDR1 and CDR2 from the germline V gene are DFQATT and SNEGSKA (reference sequence). The CDR3 contains 16 residues. J lost 2 bases, V lost 0 bases, and 4 bases had no gene match. Here the CDR3 reads CSARDATSGGQETQYF. For the CDR3, the DNA is TGCAGTGCTAGAGATGCTACTAGCGGGGGGCAAGAGACCCAGTACTTC.

This clonotype showed up just a few times. The V and J genes are TRBV19 and TRBJ1-1; 8 bases line up with TRBD1. The CDR3 sequence is 14 residues long. CDR1 and CDR2 from the germline V gene are LNHDA and SQIVND (reference sequence). The ends lost 3 bases at V and 1 base at J; junction bases unmatched: 1. The CDR3 DNA is TGTGCCAGTAGTATCGACAGGGGGAACACTGAAGCTTTCTTT. Its translation: CASSIDRGNTEAFF.